The next 24 T cell receptor beta chains were all read from a single sample in a study of T-cell memory formation after mild COVID-19. MiXCR was run by TCRdb on the 5' RACE reads, yielding one entry per CDR3 protein. The table includes around 530,000 distinct CDR3 sequences, roughly 21% detected once. The sequencing sample was made of PBMCs or a T cell subset sorted from them (not recorded which). These receptors all come from an adult woman who had mild COVID-19 (a few samples of this study predate the infection). Cell type and time point are not known.

The chain recombines TRBV20-1 with TRBJ2-4; D could derive from TRBD1 or TRBD2 (5 bases each). Trimming removed 3 bases at V and 7 bases at J, with 16 bases between. CDR3 length equals 14 residues. The V gene's germline CDR1 is DFQATT and CDR2 SNEGSKA (reference sequence). The CDR3 is CSASRLAGRNIQYF. The CDR3 region has the DNA TGCAGTGCTAGTCGGCTAGCAGGGCGGAACATTCAGTACTTC.

Worth noting for this clonotype: The junction and the germline gene differ at one end; a read error may be behind it. The CDR3 nucleotides read TGTGCCAGCAGCGTACTAGGGACTAGCGGGGCCCCAACGTTC. Protein sequence: CASSVLGTSGAPTF. This chain uses TRBV7-9 with TRBJ2-7; 13 bases agree with TRBD2. CDR1 is SEHNR and CDR2 is FQNEAQ in the germline V gene (reference sequence). There are 14 residues in the CDR3.

The chain combines TRBV3-1 with TRBJ2-3; D remains ambiguous. Per the germline V gene, CDR1 is LGHDT and CDR2 is YNNKEL (reference sequence). The CDR3 extends over 13 amino acids. Trimming shortened V by 0 bases and J by 6 bases, and 7 bases separated the two germline ends. CDR3 residues: CASSQEYVDTQYF. In DNA, the CDR3 is TGTGCCAGCAGCCAAGAATATGTGGATACGCAGTATTTT.

This clonotype was seen more than once but under ten times. The chain has TRBV29-1 and TRBJ2-7; no firm D call. The CDR3 runs to 12 residues. The V end lost 4 bases, the J end lost 3 bases, and 10 bases lay between the germline ends. Germline CDR1 SQVTM, CDR2 ANQGSEA. The CDR3, as DNA: TGCAGCGTTGTCGCAGGAAACTACGAGCAGTACTTC. This encodes CSVVAGNYEQYF.

This clonotype was observed a few times. The chain combines TRBV28 with TRBJ2-1; 9 bases agree with TRBD1. CDR3 length equals 15 residues. Germline CDR1 MDHEN, CDR2 SYDVKM. The trim removed 5 bases at V and 15 bases at J, leaving 17 bases unmatched. In DNA form, the CDR3 reads TGTGCCAGCAGTCTCACGGGACAGGGAAGCTATTATAGGTTCTTC. Protein: CASSLTGQGSYYRFF.

The table lists this clonotype with a few counts. This CDR3 reads CASSSWTANTEAFF. Here the CDR3 DNA reads TGTGCCAGCAGTTCCTGGACGGCTAACACTGAAGCTTTCTTT. The V gene is TRBV27, the J gene TRBJ1-1, with unresolved D. CDR1 MNHEY and CDR2 SMNVEV come from the germline V gene (reference sequence). V lost 4 bases, J lost 2 bases, and 11 bases lay in between. The CDR3 contains 14 residues.

The chain couples TRBV11-3 to TRBJ2-5; no clear D gene. CDR1 is SGHNT and CDR2 is YENEEA in the germline V gene. There are 12 residues in the CDR3. The ends were cut back, 6 bases at V and 3 bases at J, with 8 bases in the middle. The CDR3 bases are TGTGCCAGCAGTCCGACCAAAGAGACCCAGTACTTC. Translated: CASSPTKETQYF.

This clonotype was seen more than once but under ten times. This chain joins TRBV10-3 and TRBJ2-7; D unclear. The germline V gene encodes CDR1 ENHRY and CDR2 SYGVKD. This CDR3 spans 13 amino acids. V was clipped by 3 bases and J by 2 bases, with 8 bases between them. CDR3 amino acids: CAISDRAPYEQYF. In nucleotides, the CDR3 is TGTGCCATCAGTGATAGGGCCCCCTACGAGCAGTACTTC.

The chain combines TRBV12-3 or TRBV12-4 with TRBJ1-4; the D gene is possibly TRBD1 (5 bases). With 4 bases removed from V and 8 bases from J, the gap between germline ends came to 17 bases. The CDR3 spans 15 residues. CDR3 nucleotide sequence: TGTGCCAGCAGTTCCTCCGGGACGAGGAGGGAAAAACTGTTTTTT. Translated, it gives CASSSSGTRREKLFF.

This clonotype was observed a handful of times. The chain combines TRBV9 with TRBJ1-1; D call uncertain. The CDR3 sequence is 14 residues long. Germline V CDR1 and CDR2: SGDLS, YYNGEE. V was trimmed by 0 bases and J by 0 bases, leaving 6 bases between them. DNA for the CDR3: TGTGCCAGCAGCGTAGGGGTCATGAACACTGAAGCTTTCTTT. Protein: CASSVGVMNTEAFF. Variable domain in full (rest from reference TRBV9 and TRBJ1-1): DSGVTQTPKHLITATGQRVTLRCSPRSGDLSVYWYQQSLDQGLQFLIQYYNGEERAKGNILERFSAQQFPDLHSELNLSSLELGDSALYFCASSVGVMNTEAFFGQGTRLTVV.

The chain combines TRBV6-2 or TRBV6-3 with TRBJ2-7; a weak D match, TRBD1 (5 bases). The V gene lost 4 bases and the J gene lost 4 bases, with 11 bases spanning the gap. The germline gives CDR1 MNHEY, CDR2 SVGEGT. The CDR3 contains 13 residues. Here the CDR3 reads CASSFGAVYEQYF. The CDR3 nucleotides are TGTGCCAGCAGTTTTGGGGCTGTTTACGAGCAGTACTTC.

J is TRBJ2-5 and V is TRBV15, with a weak D call TRBD2 (7 bases). Germline V gene data show CDR1 as LNHNV and CDR2 as YYDKDF (reference sequence). Trimming shortened V by 5 bases and J by 4 bases, and 14 bases separated the two germline ends. CDR3 length equals 14 residues. CDR3 sequence (DNA): TGTGCCACCAGCCGCTCACGGGGGGCAGAGACCCAGTACTTC. Its protein is CATSRSRGAETQYF.

This clonotype was observed a few times. This sequence joins TRBV7-9 and TRBJ2-2; possible D gene TRBD1, 5 bases. Germline assignment: CDR1 SEHNR and CDR2 FQNEAQ (reference sequence). With 4 bases removed from V and 7 bases from J, the gap between germline ends came to 13 bases. The CDR3 is 14 amino acids. CDR3: CASSSREGIGELFF. In nucleotides, the CDR3 is TGTGCCAGCAGCTCCAGGGAAGGGATCGGGGAGCTGTTTTTT. The full variable domain, its missing parts supplied by reference TRBV7-9 and TRBJ2-2, is DTGVSQNPRHKITKRGQNVTFRCDPISEHNRLYWYRQTLGQGPEFLTYFQNEAQLEKSRLLSDRFSAERPKGSFSTLEIQRTEQGDSAMYLCASSSREGIGELFFGEGSRLTVL.

J is TRBJ1-4 and V is TRBV7-9, with D possibly being TRBD1 (5 bases). CDR1 and CDR2 (germline): SEHNR, FQNEAQ (reference sequence). CDR3 length equals 18 residues. The V gene lost 1 base and the J gene lost 0 bases, with 15 bases spanning the gap. Written as DNA, the CDR3 is TGTGCCAGCAGCTTAGTAGGCGCCCAGGGCGCAACTAATGAAAAACTGTTTTTT. Amino acids: CASSLVGAQGATNEKLFF.

The gene calls are TRBV5-6 and TRBJ1-6, with D possibly TRBD1 on 6 matching bases. This CDR3 comprises 14 residues. Trimming pared 4 bases from V and 10 bases from J, leaving 15 bases between. CDR1 is SGHDT and CDR2 is YYEEEE in the germline V gene. The CDR3 bases are TGTGCCAGCAGCCCGGACAGTTTTGGATCACCCCTCCACTTT. This sequence encodes CASSPDSFGSPLHF.

The rearrangement uses TRBV9 and TRBJ1-1; TRBD1 is a possible D gene (6 bases). Trimming left V 4 bases short and J 6 bases short, with 19 bases between. This CDR3 comprises 15 residues. Germline assignment: CDR1 SGDLS and CDR2 YYNGEE. The CDR3, as DNA: TGTGCCAGCAGCCCCGAGACAGGCTACAATTCTGAAGCTTTCTTT. Amino acid sequence: CASSPETGYNSEAFF.

The J gene is TRBJ2-5, the V gene TRBV5-1; TRBD2 is a possible D gene (6 bases). V lost 4 bases and J lost 5, with 18 bases in between. Germline V gene sequence: CDR1 SGHRS, CDR2 YFSETQ. The CDR3 consists of 15 residues. For the CDR3, the DNA is TGCGCCAGCAGCCACTCCCCCGGAGGGGATGAGACCCAGTACTTC. As protein: CASSHSPGGDETQYF.

This clonotype occurred a few times. The chain uses TRBV12-3 or TRBV12-4 and TRBJ2-2, with D possibly called TRBD1 or TRBD2 (5 bases each). Trimming removed 6 bases at V and 6 bases at J, with 14 bases between. This CDR3 region has 14 residues. The chain's CDR3 is CASSPGPPPGELFF. The CDR3 region has the DNA TGTGCCAGCAGCCCGGGACCGCCCCCCGGGGAGCTGTTTTTT.

The chain links TRBV5-6 to TRBJ1-2; D is unclear. Trimming shortened V by 2 bases and J by 6 bases, and 17 bases separated the two germline ends. The V gene's germline CDR1 is SGHDT and CDR2 YYEEEE. This CDR3 contains 15 residues. The CDR3 DNA is TGTGCCAGCAGCTTACCGGGTGGACGTAGGGATGGCTACACCTTC. This codes for CASSLPGGRRDGYTF.

This clonotype was counted between two and nine times. The chain has TRBV7-2 and TRBJ1-1; D is uncertain. The CDR3 spans 16 residues. Per the germline V gene, CDR1 is SGHTA and CDR2 is FQGNSA. V lost 0 bases, J lost 1 base, and 12 bases lay in between. This CDR3 is CASSLAHNLANTEAFF. DNA for the CDR3: TGTGCCAGCAGCTTAGCTCATAATTTGGCGAACACTGAAGCTTTCTTT.

The table lists this clonotype with a few counts. V gene TRBV7-9 combines with J gene TRBJ2-7, with 11 bases lining up with TRBD1. CDR1 and CDR2 from the germline V gene are SEHNR and FQNEAQ (reference sequence). This CDR3 contains 16 residues. Trimming cost V 0 bases and J 7 bases; bases outside gene matches: 8. The CDR3, as DNA: TGTGCCAGCAGCTTAGCAACGGGACAGGGGGTTCCTGAGCAGTACTTC. It codes for CASSLATGQGVPEQYF.

The chain links TRBV12-3 or TRBV12-4 to TRBJ2-3; D is possibly TRBD1 (6 bases). The germline V and J ends were trimmed by 4 bases and 6 bases, with 17 bases remaining between them. This CDR3 spans 15 amino acids. In DNA form, the CDR3 reads TGTGCCAGCAGTTGGAACACCATGGGGGCGGATACGCAGTATTTT. Translation gives CASSWNTMGADTQYF.

This clonotype was seen only a few times. V is TRBV12-3 or TRBV12-4 and J is TRBJ1-5, with a weak D call TRBD1 (5 bases). The ends were cut back, 6 bases at V and 5 bases at J, with 11 bases in the middle. The CDR3 sequence is 13 residues long. This CDR3 reads CASREIGDQPQHF. The CDR3 DNA follows: TGTGCCAGCAGGGAGATAGGGGATCAGCCCCAGCATTTT.

This clonotype turned up a few times. The chain is built from TRBV10-3 and TRBJ2-1; 10 bases match TRBD1. The CDR3 runs 16 residues. CDR1 and CDR2 (germline): ENHRY, SYGVKD. Unmatched junction bases numbered 6, after V lost 0 bases and J lost 7 bases. CDR3 DNA: TGTGCCATCAGTGAGTCGCGGGGGACAGGGGTGAATGAGCAGTTCTTC. It specifies CAISESRGTGVNEQFF.